This record looks at one T cell receptor beta chain sequence and its context. This sample was taken from a study of cytomegalovirus exposure and HLA in healthy donors. After removal of 4 bases from V and 10 bases from J, the junction contained 7 bases not matched to a gene. The germline gives CDR1 MNHEY, CDR2 SMNVEV (reference sequence). This CDR3 is built from 14 residues. The PCR made use of 60 Vbeta and 13 Jbeta primers. Sequenced by immunoSEQ multiplex PCR; TCRdb stores in-frame clones only, minus some. The profile covers under 150,000 clones, with 70% to 85% appearing a single time and less than 3% taken by the ten largest.

V usage is TRBV27 and J usage is TRBJ1-4; 9 bases align to TRBD1. This receptor was identified in a male donor in good health and CMV-seronegative. Sequencing input: PBMCs. This chain's CDR3 is CASSSGQGGGKLFF. CDR3 DNA: TGTGCCAGCAGTTCGGGACAGGGAGGGGGAAAACTGTTTTTT. Full variable domain (outside the CDR3, taken from reference TRBV27 and TRBJ1-4): EAQVTQNPRYLITVTGKKLTVTCSQNMNHEYMSWYRQDPGLGLRQIYYSMNVEVTDKGDVPEGYKVSRKEKRNFPLILESPSPNQTSLYFCASSSGQGGGKLFFGSGTQLSVL.